This T cell receptor beta chain stems from a study of beta chain features in type 1 diabetes. cDNA synthesis used the whole RNA isolate, giving expressed TCRB sequences. The table came from immunoSEQ multiplex PCR; TCRdb's copy has only in-frame clones and leaves some out. The sample shows about 260,000 clones, roughly two thirds of them seen only once. Worth noting for this clone: Its antigen remains unknown.

V lost 7 bases, J lost 0 bases, and 13 bases lay in between. The germline gives CDR1 LNHDA, CDR2 SQIVND (reference sequence). The length of the CDR3 is 15 residues. Whole-study findings and limits: Shortening that was moderate but significant affected the TCRB CDR3s of Type 1 diabetes patients in all four CD4+ subsets.

Sequenced input: naive CD4+ T cells from blood. The chain has TRBV19 and TRBJ2-4; tentatively, D is TRBD1 or TRBD2 (5 bases each). This sequence originates from a man under 40 in good health. CDR3 nucleotides: TGTGCCAGTAAGGGGTCAGGGACAGCCAAAAACATTCAGTACTTC. Its protein product is CASKGSGTAKNIQYF.